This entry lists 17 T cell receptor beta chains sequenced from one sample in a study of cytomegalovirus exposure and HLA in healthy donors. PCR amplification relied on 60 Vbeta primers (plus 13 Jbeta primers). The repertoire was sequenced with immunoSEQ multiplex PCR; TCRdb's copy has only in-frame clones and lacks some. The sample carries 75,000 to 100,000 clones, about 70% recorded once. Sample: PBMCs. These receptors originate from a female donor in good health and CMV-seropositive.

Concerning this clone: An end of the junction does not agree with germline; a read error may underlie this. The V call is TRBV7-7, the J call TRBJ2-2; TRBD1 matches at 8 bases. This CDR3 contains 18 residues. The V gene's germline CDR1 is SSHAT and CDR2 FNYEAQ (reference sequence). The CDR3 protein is CASSLWVRGQGDTGELFF. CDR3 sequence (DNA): TGTGCTAGCAGCTTATGGGTGAGAGGACAGGGAGACACCGGGGAGCTGTTTTTT.

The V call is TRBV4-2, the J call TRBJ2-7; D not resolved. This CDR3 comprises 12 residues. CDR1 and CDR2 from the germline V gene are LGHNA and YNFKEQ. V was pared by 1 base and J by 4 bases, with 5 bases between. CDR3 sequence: CASSQASYEQYF. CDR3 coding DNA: TGTGCCAGCAGCCAAGCCTCGTACGAGCAGTACTTC.

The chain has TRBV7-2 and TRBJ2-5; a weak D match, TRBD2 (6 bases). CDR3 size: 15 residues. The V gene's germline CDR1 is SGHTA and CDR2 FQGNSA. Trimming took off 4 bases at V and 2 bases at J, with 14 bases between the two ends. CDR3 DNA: TGTGCCAGCAGCTATCGACGGGGGTTACAAGAGACCCAGTACTTC. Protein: CASSYRRGLQETQYF. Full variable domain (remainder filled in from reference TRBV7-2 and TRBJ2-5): GAGVSQSPSNKVTEKGKDVELRCDPISGHTALYWYRQSLGQGLEFLIYFQGNSAPDKSGLPSDRFSAERTGGSVSTLTIQRTQQEDSAVYLCASSYRRGLQETQYFGPGTRLLVL.

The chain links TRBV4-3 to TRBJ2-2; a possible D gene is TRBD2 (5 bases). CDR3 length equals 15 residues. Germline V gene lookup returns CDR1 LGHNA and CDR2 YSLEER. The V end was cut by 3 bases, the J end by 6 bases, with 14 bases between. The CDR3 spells CASSQPLTRPGELFF. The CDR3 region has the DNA TGCGCCAGCAGCCAGCCCCTAACTAGGCCCGGGGAGCTGTTTTTT.

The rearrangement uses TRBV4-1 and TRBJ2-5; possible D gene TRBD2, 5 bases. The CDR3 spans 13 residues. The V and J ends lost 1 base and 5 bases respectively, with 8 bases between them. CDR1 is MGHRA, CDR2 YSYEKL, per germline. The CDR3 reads CASSQGLKETQYF. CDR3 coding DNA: TGCGCCAGCAGCCAAGGACTAAAGGAGACCCAGTACTTC.

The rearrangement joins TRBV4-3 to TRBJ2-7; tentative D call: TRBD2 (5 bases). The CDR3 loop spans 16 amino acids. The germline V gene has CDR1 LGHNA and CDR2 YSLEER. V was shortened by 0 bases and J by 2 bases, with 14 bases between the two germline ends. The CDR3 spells CASSQDRSGNTYEQYF. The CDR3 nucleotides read TGCGCCAGCAGCCAAGATCGGAGCGGCAACACCTACGAGCAGTACTTC.

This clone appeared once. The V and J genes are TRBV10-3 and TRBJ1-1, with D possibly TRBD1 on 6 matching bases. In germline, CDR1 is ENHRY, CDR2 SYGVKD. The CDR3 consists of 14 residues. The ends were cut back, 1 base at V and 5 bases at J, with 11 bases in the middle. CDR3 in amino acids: CAISELSGATEAFF. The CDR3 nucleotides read TGTGCCATCAGTGAGTTATCAGGGGCGACTGAAGCTTTCTTT.

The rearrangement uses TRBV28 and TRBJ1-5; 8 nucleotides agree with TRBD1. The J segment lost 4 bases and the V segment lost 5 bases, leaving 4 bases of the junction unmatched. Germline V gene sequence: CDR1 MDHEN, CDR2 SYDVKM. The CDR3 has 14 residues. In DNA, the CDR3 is TGTGCCAGCAGTACAGGGGGGGCGAATCAGCCCCAGCATTTT. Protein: CASSTGGANQPQHF.

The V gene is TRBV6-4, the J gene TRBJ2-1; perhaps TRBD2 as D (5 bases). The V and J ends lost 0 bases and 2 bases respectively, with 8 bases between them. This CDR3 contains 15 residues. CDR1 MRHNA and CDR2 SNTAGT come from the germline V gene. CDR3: CASSDSEDTYNEQFF. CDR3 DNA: TGTGCCAGCAGTGACTCGGAGGATACCTACAATGAGCAGTTCTTC.

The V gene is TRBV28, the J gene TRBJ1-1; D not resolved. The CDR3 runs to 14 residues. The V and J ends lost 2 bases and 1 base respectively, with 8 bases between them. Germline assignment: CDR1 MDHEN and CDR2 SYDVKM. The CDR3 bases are TGTGCCAGCAGTTTACTCCAGTCGAACACTGAAGCTTTCTTT. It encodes CASSLLQSNTEAFF.

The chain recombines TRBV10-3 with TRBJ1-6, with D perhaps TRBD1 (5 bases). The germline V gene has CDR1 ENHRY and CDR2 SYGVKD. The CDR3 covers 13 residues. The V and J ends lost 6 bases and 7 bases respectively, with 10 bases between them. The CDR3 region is CAIRRGVNSPLHF. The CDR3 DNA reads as TGTGCCATCAGGCGGGGGGTGAATTCACCCCTCCACTTT.

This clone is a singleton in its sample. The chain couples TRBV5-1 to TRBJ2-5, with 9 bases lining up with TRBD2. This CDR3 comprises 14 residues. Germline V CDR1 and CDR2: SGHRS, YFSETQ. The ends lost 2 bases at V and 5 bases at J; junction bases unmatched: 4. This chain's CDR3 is CASSFSGSGETQYF. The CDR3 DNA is TGCGCCAGCAGCTTTAGCGGGAGTGGGGAGACCCAGTACTTC.

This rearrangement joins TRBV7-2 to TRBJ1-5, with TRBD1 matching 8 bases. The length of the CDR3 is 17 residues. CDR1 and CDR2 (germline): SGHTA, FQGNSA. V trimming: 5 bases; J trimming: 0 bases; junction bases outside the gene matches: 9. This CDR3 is CASSRPQGAYSNQPQHF. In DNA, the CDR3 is TGTGCCAGCAGCCGGCCCCAGGGGGCATATAGCAATCAGCCCCAGCATTTT. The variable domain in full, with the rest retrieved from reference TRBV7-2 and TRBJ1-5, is GAGVSQSPSNKVTEKGKDVELRCDPISGHTALYWYRQSLGQGLEFLIYFQGNSAPDKSGLPSDRFSAERTGGSVSTLTIQRTQQEDSAVYLCASSRPQGAYSNQPQHFGDGTRLSIL.

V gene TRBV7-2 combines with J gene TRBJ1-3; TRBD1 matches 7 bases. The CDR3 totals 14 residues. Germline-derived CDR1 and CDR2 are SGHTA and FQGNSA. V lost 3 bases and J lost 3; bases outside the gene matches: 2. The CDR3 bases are TGTGCCAGCAGCTTGGGGACAGTTGGAAACACCATATATTTT. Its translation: CASSLGTVGNTIYF.

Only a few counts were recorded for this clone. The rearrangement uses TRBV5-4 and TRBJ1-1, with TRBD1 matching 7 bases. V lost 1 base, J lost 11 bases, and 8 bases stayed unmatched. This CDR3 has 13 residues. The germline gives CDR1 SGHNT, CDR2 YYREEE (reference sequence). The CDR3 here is CASSLSGQVRAFF. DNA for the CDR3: TGTGCCAGCAGCTTGAGTGGACAGGTGAGGGCTTTCTTT. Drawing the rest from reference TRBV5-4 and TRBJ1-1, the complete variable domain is ETGVTQSPTHLIKTRGQQVTLRCSSQSGHNTVSWYQQALGQGPQFIFQYYREEENGRGNFPPRFSGLQFPNYSSELNVNALELDDSALYLCASSLSGQVRAFFGQGTRLTVV.

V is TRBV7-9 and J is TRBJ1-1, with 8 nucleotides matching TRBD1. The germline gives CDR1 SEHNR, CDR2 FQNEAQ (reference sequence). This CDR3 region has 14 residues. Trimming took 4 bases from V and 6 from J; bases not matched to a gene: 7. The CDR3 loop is CASSSDRGRAEAFF. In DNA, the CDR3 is TGTGCCAGCAGCTCCGACAGGGGACGGGCTGAAGCTTTCTTT.

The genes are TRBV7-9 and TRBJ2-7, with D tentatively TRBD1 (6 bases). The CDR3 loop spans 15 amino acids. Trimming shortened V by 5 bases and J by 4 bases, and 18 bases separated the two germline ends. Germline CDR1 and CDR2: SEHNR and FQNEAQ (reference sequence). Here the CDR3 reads CASSPQDRLKYEQYF. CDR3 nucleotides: TGTGCCAGCAGCCCTCAAGACAGGCTGAAATACGAGCAGTACTTC.